This TCR beta chain emerged from a study of blood T cell repertoires in COVID-19. Background on the study: Samples representing acute and convalescent COVID-19 were sourced from the United States, Italy and Spain. T cells, B-cell-depleted T cells, or PBMCs supplied cDNA or gDNA.

Followed over time, Seattle patients had been enrolled while infection was active. How the authors handled the data: Nucleated cell counts were estimated from reference gene primer amplification. Using immunoSEQ multiplex PCR, the repertoire was profiled, and TCRdb retains in-frame clones only, with some absent. V and J calls and clone size are copied from that table; D and trimming were computed from the DNA. The table lists 390,000 or so clones, approximately 88% of them singletons. The germline V gene encodes CDR1 SNHLY and CDR2 FYNNEI. Trimming removed 8 bases from V and 1 base from J; junction bases left unmatched: 1. The CDR3 has 14 amino acids.

J is TRBJ2-2 and V is TRBV2, with 10 bases aligning to TRBD2. This receptor was taken from a woman in her 30s with COVID-19, enrolled during active disease. Sequenced material: peripheral blood. The CDR3 reads CASRTSGNTGELFF. The DNA of the CDR3 is TGTGCCAGCCGGACTAGCGGGAACACCGGGGAGCTGTTTTTT.